Below, 17 T cell receptor beta chains from the same sample are listed, as sequenced in a study of CD8 T cells in Susac syndrome. Reverse transcription of roughly 0.5 to 1 ug RNA was performed with random hexamers. TCRdb itself ran the immunoSEQ multiplex PCR reads through MiXCR, one entry per CDR3 protein. The table lists 200,000 to 300,000 distinct CDR3 sequences, 95% to 97% of them singletons. Sequencing was performed on CD4+ T cells from PBMCs. Every receptor here comes from a human donor with Susac syndrome.

The rearrangement links TRBV18 to TRBJ2-5, with D possibly TRBD1 on 5 matching bases. Germline CDR1 and CDR2: KGHSH and LQKENI. V was trimmed by 0 bases and J by 5 bases, leaving 10 bases between them. There are 14 residues in the CDR3. This chain's CDR3 is CASSPPQGSETQYF. The CDR3, as DNA: TGTGCCAGCTCACCACCCCAGGGTTCGGAGACCCAGTACTTC. Complete variable domain (other parts from reference TRBV18 and TRBJ2-5): NAGVMQNPRHLVRRRGQEARLRCSPMKGHSHVYWYRQLPEEGLKFMVYLQKENIIDESGMPKERFSAEFPKEGPSILRIQQVVRGDSAAYFCASSPPQGSETQYFGPGTRLLVL.

The chain recombines TRBV4-1 with TRBJ2-1; 8 nucleotides line up with TRBD2. The CDR3 extends over 17 amino acids. In germline, CDR1 is MGHRA, CDR2 YSYEKL. The ends lost 5 bases at V and 0 bases at J; junction bases unmatched: 9. CDR3 sequence: CASSARLARSSYNEQFF. The CDR3 region has the DNA TGCGCCAGCAGCGCTCGACTAGCGCGGAGCTCCTACAATGAGCAGTTCTTC.

The chain links TRBV6-5 to TRBJ2-7; 12 bases match TRBD2. J lost 4 bases, V lost 6 bases, and 7 bases had no gene match. CDR3 length equals 15 residues. Germline CDR1 is MNHEY and CDR2 is SVGAGI. In DNA, the CDR3 is TGTGCCAGCAGGGAAAAGACTAGCGGGAGTTACGAGCAGTACTTC. Its protein is CASREKTSGSYEQYF.

This clonotype appeared a few times. J is TRBJ2-3 and V is TRBV18, with D perhaps matching TRBD2 (6 bases). The V gene's germline CDR1 is KGHSH and CDR2 LQKENI. CDR3 size: 15 residues. V was shortened by 0 bases and J by 3 bases, with 10 bases between the two germline ends. CDR3 coding DNA: TGTGCCAGCTCACCACCCCCCGGGGGTACAGATACGCAGTATTTT. Translating it yields CASSPPPGGTDTQYF.

The chain links TRBV20-1 to TRBJ2-5; D remains unclear. In germline, CDR1 is DFQATT, CDR2 SNEGSKA (reference sequence). The germline V and J ends were trimmed by 2 bases and 1 base, with 8 bases remaining between them. The CDR3 covers 13 residues. For the CDR3, the DNA is TGCAGTGCTAGACAGTTCCTCCAAGAGACCCAGTACTTC. Residues: CSARQFLQETQYF.

In DNA, the CDR3 is TGCAGTGCTATTGGAGGGGGCGAGGAGACCCAGTACTTC. Translated, it gives CSAIGGGEETQYF. The genes are TRBV20-1 and TRBJ2-5, with D perhaps TRBD1 (7 bases). Germline CDR1 and CDR2: DFQATT and SNEGSKA (reference sequence). V lost 4 bases and J lost 5, with 14 bases in between. This CDR3 is built from 13 residues.

The CDR3 sequence: CASSPPGQTSGYEQYF. The CDR3, as DNA: TGTGCCAGCAGTCCTCCGGGACAAACCTCGGGCTACGAGCAGTACTTC. The rearrangement uses TRBV27 and TRBJ2-7; D might be TRBD1 (6 bases). V dropped 5 bases and J dropped 3 bases, with 20 bases sitting between them. CDR3 size: 16 residues. The V gene's germline CDR1 is MNHEY and CDR2 SMNVEV (reference sequence).

The chain links TRBV12-5 to TRBJ1-1; D uncertain. This CDR3 is 13 amino acids long. Germline values: CDR1 LGHNT, CDR2 FRNRAP. V lost 5 bases to trimming and J lost 2 bases, with 9 bases between them. This CDR3 reads CASGPGYNTEAFF. CDR3 DNA: TGTGCTAGTGGTCCTGGGTATAACACTGAAGCTTTCTTT.

CDR3 sequence: CASSFDFEQFF. The CDR3 nucleotides read TGTGCCAGCAGCTTCGACTTTGAGCAGTTCTTC. The rearrangement joins TRBV7-9 to TRBJ2-1; D not resolved. The germline CDR1 and CDR2 sequences are SEHNR and FQNEAQ (reference sequence). Trimming removed 3 bases at V and 9 bases at J, with 6 bases between. The CDR3 extends over 11 amino acids.

The V call is TRBV11-3, the J call TRBJ2-7, with D perhaps TRBD2 (6 bases). CDR3 size: 15 residues. Germline loops: CDR1 SGHNT, CDR2 YENEEA. The ends were cut back, 1 base at V and 1 base at J, with 11 bases in the middle. The DNA of the CDR3 is TGTGCCAGCAGCTTAGGGCAGGGAGGATCCTACGAGCAGTACTTC. It translates to CASSLGQGGSYEQYF. The whole variable domain, remainder taken from reference TRBV11-3 and TRBJ2-7, is EAGVVQSPRYKIIEKKQPVAFWCNPISGHNTLYWYLQNLGQGPELLIRYENEEAVDDSQLPKDRFSAERLKGVDSTLKIQPAELGDSAVYLCASSLGQGGSYEQYFGPGTRLTVT.

The J gene is TRBJ1-1, the V gene TRBV13, with D perhaps TRBD1 (5 bases). CDR1 and CDR2 from the germline V gene are PRHDT and FYEKMQ (reference sequence). Trimming shortened V by 8 bases and J by 3 bases, and 22 bases separated the two germline ends. The CDR3 contains 16 residues. The DNA of the CDR3 is TGTGCCAGCGGATACCTAATAAGGGACGACCACACTGAAGCTTTCTTT. This sequence encodes CASGYLIRDDHTEAFF.

The CDR3 region has the DNA TGCGCCAGCAGCTTGATGGCGCTAGCGGGATCAGATACGCAGTATTTT. It is translated as CASSLMALAGSDTQYF. The chain couples TRBV5-1 to TRBJ2-3; 9 bases match TRBD2. This CDR3 spans 16 amino acids. CDR1 SGHRS and CDR2 YFSETQ come from the germline V gene. V trimming: 1 base; J trimming: 4 bases; junction bases outside the gene matches: 7.

The chain uses TRBV25-1 and TRBJ2-7, with a possible D match to TRBD2 (5 bases). V dropped 7 bases and J dropped 4 bases, with 23 bases sitting between them. The CDR3 extends over 16 amino acids. Germline V gene data show CDR1 as MGHDK and CDR2 as SYGVNS. CDR3 loop: CASTQEAGSALYEQYF. As DNA, the CDR3 is TGTGCCAGCACCCAAGAGGCGGGTAGCGCCTTATACGAGCAGTACTTC.

V usage is TRBV7-6 and J usage is TRBJ2-5; 8 bases are a match to TRBD1. Per germline, CDR1 SGHVS and CDR2 FNYEAQ. The CDR3 contains 15 residues. The V and J ends lost 5 bases and 4 bases, in that order; junction bases with no gene match: 9. Here the CDR3 reads CASSRIGQGAETQYF. In nucleotides, the CDR3 is TGTGCCAGCAGCCGGATCGGGCAGGGGGCAGAGACCCAGTACTTC.

This chain joins TRBV4-2 and TRBJ1-1, with D possibly TRBD1 on 5 matching bases. V was cut by 0 bases and J by 4 bases, with 12 bases left in between. Germline V gives CDR1 LGHNA, CDR2 YNFKEQ. CDR3 size: 15 residues. The CDR3 DNA reads as TGTGCCAGCAGCCAAGACCCGGGGCTCCTCACTGAAGCTTTCTTT. Encoded protein: CASSQDPGLLTEAFF.

The chain couples TRBV20-1 to TRBJ1-1; TRBD1 matches at 9 bases. CDR1 and CDR2 from the germline V gene are DFQATT and SNEGSKA (reference sequence). J was trimmed by 11 bases and V by 5 bases; bases with no gene match: 12. This CDR3 spans 13 amino acids. Here the CDR3 DNA reads TGCAGTGCTCACTACATACAGGGGGCCGAGGCTTTCTTT. Translated: CSAHYIQGAEAFF.

This chain uses TRBV3-1 with TRBJ2-1; D unresolved. Germline V gene lookup returns CDR1 LGHDT and CDR2 YNNKEL (reference sequence). This CDR3 spans 11 amino acids. V was trimmed by 3 bases and J by 13 bases, leaving 10 bases between them. The CDR3 DNA reads TGTGCCAGCAGCCAGGGGTCCCTCCAGTTCTTC. Its protein is CASSQGSLQFF.